The 32 T cell receptor beta chains given below trace back to one sample, sequenced in a study of T cell responses to AZD1222 COVID-19 vaccine. The protocol was immunoSEQ multiplex PCR, while the TCRdb copy is restricted to in-frame clones and leaves out a portion. In the table there are about 150,000 clones, around 92% of which are singletons. Source: peripheral blood, taken on day 0 of AZD1222 vaccination. The receptors come from an adult in good health.

Notes on this clone: The sample has other DNA sequences that encode this CDR3 too. The chain is built from TRBV2 and TRBJ1-1; unclear D gene. Germline-derived CDR1 and CDR2 are SNHLY and FYNNEI. V gave up 7 bases and J gave up 1 base, with 10 bases separating them. There are 13 residues in the CDR3. The CDR3 nucleotides are TGTGCCAGCAAAGGACTCCCGAACACTGAAGCTTTCTTT. Translating it yields CASKGLPNTEAFF.

The genes are TRBV6-1 and TRBJ2-4; D is ambiguous. V shed 1 base and J shed 15 bases, with 13 bases lying between them. The CDR3 is made up of 12 amino acids. Germline CDR1 reads MNHNS; CDR2 reads SASEGT. The CDR3 sequence is CASSEGARVRYF. The CDR3 DNA sequence: TGTGCCAGCAGTGAAGGGGCTCGGGTCCGGTACTTC.

This chain links TRBV15 with TRBJ2-7, with D possibly being TRBD1 (6 bases). From germline, CDR1 is LNHNV and CDR2 YYDKDF (reference sequence). Trimming shortened V by 5 bases and J by 2 bases, and 16 bases separated the two germline ends. The CDR3 totals 15 residues. The CDR3 region has the DNA TGTGCCACCAGCGAGGGAAGGGACAACCCCTACGAGCAGTACTTC. Encoded protein: CATSEGRDNPYEQYF.

The genes are TRBV27 and TRBJ1-5, with 7 bases aligning to TRBD1. Trimming removed 3 bases from V and 5 bases from J; junction bases left unmatched: 7. CDR1 and CDR2 from the germline V gene are MNHEY and SMNVEV (reference sequence). CDR3 size: 15 residues. In DNA, the CDR3 is TGTGCCAGCAGTTTCTCACCGACAGGGCATCAGCCCCAGCATTTT. As protein: CASSFSPTGHQPQHF.

The rearrangement links TRBV7-9 to TRBJ1-2; 9 bases are shared with TRBD1. The germline CDR1 and CDR2 sequences are SEHNR and FQNEAQ (reference sequence). The CDR3 runs to 15 residues. V gave up 4 bases and J gave up 0 bases; unmatched junction bases: 3. The CDR3 spells CASSWGQGPNYGYTF. The CDR3 nucleotides are TGTGCCAGCAGCTGGGGACAGGGTCCTAACTATGGCTACACCTTC.

This chain joins TRBV6-6 and TRBJ1-2, with D possibly TRBD1 on 5 matching bases. The CDR3 runs 15 residues. Germline CDR1 MNHNY, CDR2 SVGAGI (reference sequence). The V end lost 8 bases, the J end lost 6 bases, and 22 bases lay between the germline ends. For the CDR3, the DNA is TGTGCCAGCCTCTTGGCCCAGGGTAAGAGGAATGGCTACACCTTC. The encoded protein is CASLLAQGKRNGYTF.

The rearrangement links TRBV2 to TRBJ2-7, with 12 bases fitting TRBD2. This CDR3 region has 15 residues. The V gene's germline CDR1 is SNHLY and CDR2 FYNNEI. V shed 4 bases, J shed 5 bases, and the junction held 6 bases outside the gene matches. CDR3 residues: CASSGGLAGGHEQYF. CDR3 bases: TGTGCCAGCAGTGGGGGACTAGCGGGTGGTCACGAGCAGTACTTC.

The J gene is TRBJ1-1, the V gene TRBV29-1; maybe TRBD1 (5 bases). The CDR3 has 13 residues. Trimming cost V 5 bases and J 4 bases, with 14 bases left between them. Germline V CDR1 and CDR2: SQVTM, ANQGSEA. CDR3 bases: TGCAGCGTTTCCGGGACCCCAACCACTGAAGCTTTCTTT. As protein: CSVSGTPTTEAFF. The full variable domain, with the rest looked up from reference TRBV29-1 and TRBJ1-1, is SAVISQKPSRDICQRGTSLTIQCQVDSQVTMMFWYRQQPGQSLTLIATANQGSEATYESGFVIDKFPISRPNLTFSTLTVSNMSPEDSSIYLCSVSGTPTTEAFFGQGTRLTVV.

The J gene is TRBJ1-1, the V gene TRBV18; D uncertain. V lost 3 bases and J lost 6, with 5 bases in between. The CDR3 extends over 11 amino acids. From germline, CDR1 is KGHSH and CDR2 LQKENI. The CDR3 protein is CASSPGPEAFF. CDR3 in DNA: TGTGCCAGCTCACCCGGTCCTGAAGCTTTCTTT.

This chain connects TRBV6-5 to TRBJ1-3, with D maybe TRBD1 (5 bases). The length of the CDR3 is 15 residues. With 7 bases removed from V and 0 bases from J, the gap between germline ends came to 13 bases. Germline V gene sequence: CDR1 MNHEY, CDR2 SVGAGI. The CDR3 DNA is TGTGCCAGCACTCCAGGGCCGTACTCTGGAAACACCATATATTTT. It yields the protein CASTPGPYSGNTIYF.

The V call is TRBV18, the J call TRBJ1-3, with D unresolved. Between the trimmed V and J ends, which lost 2 bases and 4 bases, there was a span of 18 bases. In germline, CDR1 is KGHSH, CDR2 LQKENI. CDR3 length: 17 residues. CDR3 DNA sequence: TGTGCCAGCTCACCAGAAGCTTTCGGACCGTCGGGAAACACCATATATTTT. This sequence encodes CASSPEAFGPSGNTIYF.

The gene calls are TRBV7-2 and TRBJ1-2; TRBD1 might be the D (6 bases). The CDR3 is 16 amino acids. V was clipped by 0 bases and J by 3 bases, with 14 bases between them. CDR1 and CDR2 (germline): SGHTA, FQGNSA. The CDR3 nucleotides read TGTGCCAGCAGCTTAGCCCTCGGGGGGCAGGACTATGGCTACACCTTC. Amino acid sequence: CASSLALGGQDYGYTF. The variable domain in full, with the rest retrieved from reference TRBV7-2 and TRBJ1-2, is GAGVSQSPSNKVTEKGKDVELRCDPISGHTALYWYRQSLGQGLEFLIYFQGNSAPDKSGLPSDRFSAERTGGSVSTLTIQRTQQEDSAVYLCASSLALGGQDYGYTFGSGTRLTVV.

V and J are TRBV7-3 and TRBJ2-1; D is uncertain. V lost 5 bases, J lost 7 bases, and 6 bases lay in between. Looked up from germline, CDR1 is SGHTA and CDR2 is FQGTGA. This CDR3 region has 11 residues. The CDR3 sequence: CASSQRNEQFF. CDR3 sequence (DNA): TGTGCCAGCAGCCAACGGAATGAGCAGTTCTTC.

This chain links TRBV12-3 or TRBV12-4 with TRBJ1-6; tentatively, D is TRBD1 (5 bases). Trimming pared 2 bases from V and 9 bases from J, leaving 8 bases between. CDR3 length: 13 residues. This CDR3 is CASSLRGGSPLHF. CDR3 DNA sequence: TGTGCCAGCAGTTTAAGGGGAGGTTCACCCCTCCACTTT.

The chain joins TRBV10-1 to TRBJ1-1; 10 bases are a match to TRBD1. V dropped 5 bases and J dropped 3; count of bases not matched to a gene: 3. Germline CDR1 WNHNN, CDR2 SYGVQD (reference sequence). The CDR3 consists of 14 residues. CDR3 sequence reads: CASSPGQGYTEAFF. DNA for the CDR3: TGCGCCAGCAGTCCGGGACAGGGGTACACTGAAGCTTTCTTT.

The chain combines TRBV19 with TRBJ1-5; 12 bases line up with TRBD1. The length of the CDR3 is 19 residues. CDR1 and CDR2 from the germline V gene are LNHDA and SQIVND (reference sequence). V was clipped by 3 bases and J by 2 bases; unmatched bases: 11. CDR3 sequence: CASSIRGTGGLRGNQPQHF. The CDR3 region has the DNA TGTGCCAGTAGTATCCGGGGGACAGGGGGCCTTAGGGGCAATCAGCCCCAGCATTTT.

The chain joins TRBV5-4 to TRBJ2-5; 7 nucleotides agree with TRBD2. Germline values: CDR1 SGHNT, CDR2 YYREEE (reference sequence). The V and J ends lost 1 base and 0 bases, in that order; junction bases with no gene match: 3. The CDR3 sequence is 15 residues long. The DNA for the CDR3 is TGTGCCAGCAGCTTGTACGGGAGGAACCAAGAGACCCAGTACTTC. It specifies CASSLYGRNQETQYF.

The gene calls are TRBV6-2 or TRBV6-3 and TRBJ1-5, with TRBD1 as a possible D gene (6 bases). Germline values: CDR1 MNHEY, CDR2 SVGEGT. CDR3 length: 16 residues. Deletions cut 2 bases from V and 7 bases from J, with 18 bases between. For the CDR3, the DNA is TGTGCCAGCAGTTACACGGGGTCTCCAGGGGTCCAGCCCCAGCATTTT. Translated: CASSYTGSPGVQPQHF.

V gene TRBV7-2 combines with J gene TRBJ1-1; D possibly corresponds to TRBD1 (6 bases). Per germline, CDR1 SGHTA and CDR2 FQGNSA. Trimming removed 0 bases at V and 4 bases at J, with 12 bases between. CDR3 length: 15 residues. CDR3 bases: TGTGCCAGCAGCTTAGCACCAGGGGATGTCACTGAAGCTTTCTTT. Translated, it gives CASSLAPGDVTEAFF.

The rearrangement links TRBV7-9 to TRBJ1-1; no clear D. The germline V gene has CDR1 SEHNR and CDR2 FQNEAQ (reference sequence). This CDR3 is 13 amino acids long. V lost 7 bases to trimming and J lost 1 base, with 10 bases between them. The CDR3 protein is CASNIQPNTEAFF. In DNA, the CDR3 is TGTGCCAGCAATATACAGCCGAACACTGAAGCTTTCTTT. Variable domain in full (rest from reference TRBV7-9 and TRBJ1-1): DTGVSQNPRHKITKRGQNVTFRCDPISEHNRLYWYRQTLGQGPEFLTYFQNEAQLEKSRLLSDRFSAERPKGSFSTLEIQRTEQGDSAMYLCASNIQPNTEAFFGQGTRLTVV.

The chain couples TRBV7-8 to TRBJ2-1, with D perhaps TRBD1 (5 bases). Trimming stripped 6 bases from V and 3 bases from J, with 9 bases between. CDR3 length equals 13 residues. Germline assignment: CDR1 SGHVS and CDR2 FQNEAQ. The CDR3 loop reads CASRLDNYNEQFF. In DNA, the CDR3 is TGTGCCAGCAGATTGGACAACTACAATGAGCAGTTCTTC.

This chain links TRBV6-1 with TRBJ1-5; D gene ambiguous. The germline V gene has CDR1 MNHNS and CDR2 SASEGT. The CDR3 runs 13 residues. V gave up 2 bases and J gave up 3 bases, with 5 bases separating them. The CDR3 DNA follows: TGTGCCAGCAGTGAATCGTACAATCAGCCCCAGCATTTT. Translation: CASSESYNQPQHF.

The V gene is TRBV29-1, the J gene TRBJ2-7, with no clear D. CDR3 length equals 13 residues. Deletions cut 1 base from V and 6 bases from J, with 13 bases between. Germline CDR1 reads SQVTM; CDR2 reads ANQGSEA. The CDR3 coding sequence is TGCAGCGTTGAAGGGGAAGTATCACGCGAGCAGTACTTC. Translation gives CSVEGEVSREQYF.

The rearrangement joins TRBV7-2 to TRBJ2-5; 7 nucleotides agree with TRBD1. After removal of 4 bases from V and 6 bases from J, the junction contained 14 bases not matched to a gene. The CDR3 is 16 residues long. In germline, CDR1 is SGHTA, CDR2 FQGNSA. CDR3 nucleotide sequence: TGTGCCAGCAGCTGGAAATTTGACAGGGAGAGAAAGACCCAGTACTTC. As protein: CASSWKFDRERKTQYF.

The chain uses TRBV28 and TRBJ1-4; D unclear. CDR1 and CDR2 (germline): MDHEN, SYDVKM. The V end was cut by 5 bases, the J end by 0 bases, with 4 bases between. The CDR3 has 13 amino acids. In DNA form, the CDR3 reads TGTGCCAGCAGTGTGTCAACTAATGAAAAACTGTTTTTT. Its protein product is CASSVSTNEKLFF.

V gene TRBV7-8 combines with J gene TRBJ1-4; D remains ambiguous. Per the germline V gene, CDR1 is SGHVS and CDR2 is FQNEAQ. The CDR3 contains 15 residues. V lost 2 bases, J lost 8 bases, and 15 bases lay in between. In DNA, the CDR3 is TGTGCCAGCAGCTTAAGTCGGGTCCCGGGGGAAAAACTGTTTTTT. Translation: CASSLSRVPGEKLFF. The variable domain in full, with the rest retrieved from reference TRBV7-8 and TRBJ1-4, is GAGVSQSPRYKVAKRGQDVALRCDPISGHVSLFWYQQALGQGPEFLTYFQNEAQLDKSGLPSDRFFAERPEGSVSTLKIQRTQQEDSAVYLCASSLSRVPGEKLFFGSGTQLSVL.

The chain employs TRBV24-1 and TRBJ2-5, with D perhaps TRBD1 (5 bases). Germline V gene sequence: CDR1 KGHDR, CDR2 SFDVKD. V lost 1 base and J lost 5, with 10 bases in between. CDR3 length: 14 residues. The CDR3 DNA reads TGTGCCACCAGTGATTTAGGGCAGGGCGAGACCCAGTACTTC. Translating it yields CATSDLGQGETQYF.

In this sample, this clone turned up a few times. The gene calls are TRBV7-9 and TRBJ2-2, with D uncertain. From germline, CDR1 is SEHNR and CDR2 FQNEAQ (reference sequence). The CDR3 is 14 residues long. With 5 bases removed from V and 6 bases from J, the gap between germline ends came to 13 bases. CDR3 nucleotides: TGTGCCAGCAGCCCGGAGTGGCGCTCCGGGGAGCTGTTTTTT. Protein: CASSPEWRSGELFF. The whole variable domain, remainder taken from reference TRBV7-9 and TRBJ2-2, is DTGVSQNPRHKITKRGQNVTFRCDPISEHNRLYWYRQTLGQGPEFLTYFQNEAQLEKSRLLSDRFSAERPKGSFSTLEIQRTEQGDSAMYLCASSPEWRSGELFFGEGSRLTVL.

The V and J genes are TRBV2 and TRBJ1-1; a possible D gene is TRBD1 (5 bases). V was trimmed by 2 bases and J by 5 bases, leaving 9 bases between them. CDR3 length: 13 amino acids. The germline CDR1 and CDR2 sequences are SNHLY and FYNNEI. This CDR3 reads CASSEWGRTEAFF. CDR3 sequence (DNA): TGTGCCAGCAGTGAATGGGGGAGGACTGAAGCTTTCTTT. Filled out from reference TRBV2 and TRBJ1-1, the complete variable domain reads EPEVTQTPSHQVTQMGQEVILRCVPISNHLYFYWYRQILGQKVEFLVSFYNNEISEKSEIFDDQFSVERPDGSNFTLKIRSTKLEDSAMYFCASSEWGRTEAFFGQGTRLTVV.

This chain uses TRBV7-8 with TRBJ2-1, with D maybe TRBD2 (5 bases). This CDR3 is built from 11 residues. Trimming removed 5 bases at V and 8 bases at J, with 7 bases between. Germline V gene sequence: CDR1 SGHVS, CDR2 FQNEAQ. CDR3 sequence reads: CASSEGDEQFF. DNA for the CDR3: TGTGCCAGCAGCGAGGGCGATGAGCAGTTCTTC.

The gene calls are TRBV6-5 and TRBJ1-1, with D tentatively TRBD1 (5 bases). V was cut by 2 bases and J by 3 bases, with 10 bases left in between. CDR3 length: 14 amino acids. Germline-derived CDR1 and CDR2 are MNHEY and SVGAGI. The CDR3 DNA sequence: TGTGCCAGCAGTTACGCAGGGAAATACACTGAAGCTTTCTTT. This encodes CASSYAGKYTEAFF.

The CDR3 DNA follows: TGCAGTGCCAGTACAGGGGGCGGAGAGACCCAGTACTTC. Translation gives CSASTGGGETQYF. This chain connects TRBV20-1 to TRBJ2-5; 9 nucleotides agree with TRBD1. Germline-derived CDR1 and CDR2 are DFQATT and SNEGSKA (reference sequence). V trimming: 6 bases; J trimming: 4 bases; junction bases outside the gene matches: 6. This CDR3 region has 13 residues.